This T cell receptor beta chain emerged from a study of a mutant IDH1 vaccine in newly diagnosed glioma (dated by TCRdb to the early 2020s). Describing the broader study: Of the 25 to 40 treated patients, about 60% were male and around 40% were female, and the mean age was roughly 40 years. Peripheral blood was drawn at six visits: V03 (baseline), V05, V07, V10, V12 and V13. Longitudinal TCRB deep sequencing was done for some 26 treated patients, wherever samples were available for exploratory analyses. Prior to enrollment, standard therapy consisting of radiotherapy alone, temozolomide alone, or radiochemotherapy with temozolomide had been administered to patients, with the combination being received by most patients. The research as a whole found: According to the authors, sample limitations meant that analyses of patient blood samples could not be reproduced. Pseudoprogression appeared unrelated to alterations in the top peripheral T cell clonotypes detected by TCRB sequencing. Availability determined which PBMC samples were chosen for TCRB deep sequencing. Immune responses induced by the vaccine were seen in 90% to 95% of patients across multiple MHC alleles.

Germline trimming: 5 bases from V, 0 bases from J; junction bases outside gene matches: 5. There are 16 amino acids in the CDR3, from cysteine to phenylalanine inclusive. The entry retains the CDR3 DNA only, 48 bases that are in frame from base 1. For CDR1 and CDR2, the germline V gene (reference sequence) lists SEHNR and FQNEAQ. Libraries were constructed by the immunoSEQ multiplex PCR assay. Rearranged TCR beta chain sequences were amplified with the hsTCRB Kit following the manufacturer's protocol. TCRB libraries were sequenced on an Illumina MiSeq. In the paper's pipeline: The kit vendor's proprietary platform handled demultiplexing, trimming and gene mapping. Not all clones reach the TCRdb copy of this immuneACCESS table, which keeps in-frame sequences only. Checked studies attribute under half of the gap to unresolved V genes and leave the rest unexplained. The V and J calls and the clone size are those of that table, but D and trimming were determined from the DNA. For this sample the table gives approximately 36,000 clones, of which 80% to 95% were detected only once. About 20% of the sample belongs to the ten largest clones.

On this clone: Its antigen has not been determined. Base quality data are lacking; no much larger clone is found one base away.

The sample's time point, from its label and the paper: baseline, week 1 (first vaccination visit). Explained via the paper, the treatment or condition label denotes: pre-vaccination baseline after standard-of-care therapy. The donors had newly diagnosed IDH1-mutant astrocytomas of WHO grade 3 or 4 that showed loss of nuclear ATRX. The samples were drawn from NOA16, a multicentre, single-arm, open-label phase I trial in Germany that tested a mutant IDH1 peptide vaccine in humans for the first time. Blood drawn at visit V03 was used as the baseline sample for immunogenicity testing. Genomic DNA for TCRB sequencing was extracted from EDTA blood using the DNeasy Blood and Tissue Kit.

This specimen consisted of PBMCs, obtained from a glioma patient treated with radiotherapy, temozolomide or both. The sequence was collected from a man aged 18 to 29 with glioma. The V and J genes are TRBV7-9 and TRBJ2-5; 11 middle bases align to TRBD2. The CDR3 protein is CASSPPTSGNQETQYF. In nucleotide form, the sequence is TGTGCCAGCAGCCCTCCGACTAGCGGGAACCAAGAGACCCAGTACTTC.